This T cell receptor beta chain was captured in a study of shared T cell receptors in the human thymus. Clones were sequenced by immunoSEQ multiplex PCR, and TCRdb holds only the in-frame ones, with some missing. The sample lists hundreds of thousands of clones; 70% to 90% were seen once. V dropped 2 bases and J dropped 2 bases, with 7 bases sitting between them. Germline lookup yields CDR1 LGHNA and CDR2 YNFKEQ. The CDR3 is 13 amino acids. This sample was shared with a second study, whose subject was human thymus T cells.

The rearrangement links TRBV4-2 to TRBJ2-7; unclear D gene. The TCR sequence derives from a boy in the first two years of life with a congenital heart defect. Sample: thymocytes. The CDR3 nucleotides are TGTGCCAGCAGCCAAAGACTGCCCTACGAGCAGTACTTC. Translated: CASSQRLPYEQYF.